This T cell receptor beta chain was recorded in a study of blood T cell repertoires in COVID-19. Whole-study context: The cDNA or gDNA used as material had been derived from T cells, B-cell-depleted T cells, or PBMCs.

Participants were aged roughly 18 to 90 years, lived in around 22 US areas, and enrolled virtually. Authors' analysis steps: Estimation of nucleated cell counts was performed using reference gene primer amplification. Here immunoSEQ multiplex PCR was the method, and the copy in TCRdb shows in-frame clones only, minus some. From that table come the V and J calls and clone size; the DNA was used to work out D and trimming. The table has around 300,000 clones, over 75% seen once; the top ten hold around 1.1%. The germline V gene encodes CDR1 LGHNA and CDR2 YNFKEQ. This CDR3 is 18 amino acids long. V lost 0 bases to trimming and J lost 6 bases; unmatched junction nucleotides: 10.

The material sequenced was PBMCs or T cells enriched from blood (not recorded which). The clonotype was recovered from a woman in her 30s who had recovered from COVID-19. The V call is TRBV4-2, the J call TRBJ2-2, with 10 bases lining up with TRBD2. CDR3: CASSQDQLGAGGSGELFF. In nucleotides, the CDR3 is TGTGCCAGCAGCCAAGATCAGTTGGGAGCGGGAGGGTCCGGGGAGCTGTTTTTT.